Listed here is a single T cell receptor beta chain. Germline values: CDR1 SGHRS, CDR2 YFSETQ. CDR3 size: 13 residues. J lost 8 bases, V lost 4 bases, and 7 bases had no gene match. Using immunoSEQ multiplex PCR, the repertoire was profiled, and TCRdb retains in-frame clones only, with some absent. The table includes 5,500 to 6,500 clones, 80% to 90% detected once. The data originate from a study of chemoradiotherapy in HPV16-positive cancers. This material consisted of tumor tissue, taken from a patient who underwent chemoradiotherapy. The chain joins TRBV5-1 to TRBJ1-1; 8 nucleotides agree with TRBD1. The sequence was obtained from a human donor with HPV-associated anogenital cancer. The CDR3 loop is CASSGDRDREAFF. CDR3 DNA: TGCGCCAGCAGCGGCGACCGGGACAGGGAAGCTTTCTTT.